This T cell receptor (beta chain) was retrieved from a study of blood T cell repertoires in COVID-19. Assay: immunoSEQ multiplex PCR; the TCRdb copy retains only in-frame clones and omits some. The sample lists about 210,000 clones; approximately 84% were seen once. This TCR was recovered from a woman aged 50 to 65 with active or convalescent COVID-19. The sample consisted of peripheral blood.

Written as DNA, the CDR3 is TGTGCCAGCAGTTCGCAGCGGACCACAGATACGCAGTATTTT. It translates to CASSSQRTTDTQYF. J is TRBJ2-3 and V is TRBV28; D possibly corresponds to TRBD2 (5 bases). This CDR3 is built from 14 residues. Looked up from germline, CDR1 is MDHEN and CDR2 is SYDVKM. V was shortened by 4 bases and J by 2 bases, with 10 bases between the two germline ends.